Below, 21 T cell receptor beta chains from the same sample are listed, as sequenced in a study of regulatory T cells in long-lasting Graves disease. Sample time point: newly diagnosed GD, antithyroid drugs for less than 3 months. RNA from PBMCs was the source of the TCR library. Combining iRepertoire HTBI primers with Arm-PCR of CDR3 regions, the authors built TCR beta libraries. TCRdb recomputed calls from the multiplex PCR reads with MiXCR, one row per CDR3 protein. This table has some 220,000 distinct CDR3 sequences, roughly 19% appearing once. This same sample was also taken into another study, of T cells in Graves' hyperthyroidism and ophthalmopathy.

This sample comprised peripheral blood mononuclear cells (PBMCs), obtained at new diagnosis, from a patient treated with antithyroid drugs. The source is a woman aged 25 to 39 with Graves disease.

There are many counts of this clonotype. The CDR3 DNA reads as TGTGCCAGCAGCTTCGGGACTAGCGGCGACTTCGGGGGAAATGAGCAGTTCTTC. This gives the protein CASSFGTSGDFGGNEQFF. The chain couples TRBV5-4 to TRBJ2-1; 11 nucleotides match TRBD2. The trim removed 2 bases at V and 7 bases at J, leaving 14 bases unmatched. CDR3 size: 18 residues. Germline lookup yields CDR1 SGHNT and CDR2 YYREEE (reference sequence).

The V call is TRBV29-1, the J call TRBJ1-3, with D maybe TRBD1 (5 bases). Per germline, CDR1 SQVTM and CDR2 ANQGSEA. Between the trimmed V and J ends, which lost 5 bases and 4 bases, there was a span of 9 bases. The CDR3 has 12 amino acids. In DNA form, the CDR3 reads TGCAGCGTTTTGGGGCGAGGAAACACCATATATTTT. Translation: CSVLGRGNTIYF. Using reference TRBV29-1 and TRBJ1-3 for the parts outside the CDR3, the full variable domain is SAVISQKPSRDICQRGTSLTIQCQVDSQVTMMFWYRQQPGQSLTLIATANQGSEATYESGFVIDKFPISRPNLTFSTLTVSNMSPEDSSIYLCSVLGRGNTIYFGEGSWLTVV.

This clonotype was seen a few times. The CDR3 region is CASSLGTSGTSYEQYF. DNA for the CDR3: TGTGCCAGCAGCTTAGGGACTAGCGGGACCTCCTACGAGCAGTACTTC. J is TRBJ2-7 and V is TRBV7-6, with 12 bases lining up with TRBD2. Per germline, CDR1 SGHVS and CDR2 FNYEAQ. The CDR3 is made up of 16 amino acids. Trimming cost V 1 base and J 0 bases; bases outside gene matches: 1.

The sample holds many counts of this clonotype. V is TRBV18 and J is TRBJ1-4; D perhaps matches TRBD1 (6 bases). Trimming removed 5 bases at V and 0 bases at J, with 13 bases between. The germline gives CDR1 KGHSH, CDR2 LQKENI. The CDR3 has 16 amino acids. The DNA for the CDR3 is TGTGCCAGCTCAAAAGGCAGGGGCGCAACTAATGAAAAACTGTTTTTT. This codes for CASSKGRGATNEKLFF.

This clonotype was seen at least ten times. This chain links TRBV10-3 with TRBJ1-4; 7 bases line up with TRBD1. Germline V gene sequence: CDR1 ENHRY, CDR2 SYGVKD. V shed 6 bases, J shed 4 bases, and the junction held 5 bases outside the gene matches. The CDR3 sequence is 14 residues long. In DNA form, the CDR3 reads TGTGCCATCAGCCCAGGGACAGTTAATGAAAAACTGTTTTTT. Residues: CAISPGTVNEKLFF.

This clonotype was picked up many times. This chain links TRBV20-1 with TRBJ2-1, with 14 nucleotides matching TRBD2. V lost 1 base, J lost 2 bases, and 7 bases stayed unmatched. CDR1 is DFQATT and CDR2 is SNEGSKA in the germline V gene (reference sequence). This CDR3 contains 18 residues. The CDR3 spells CSARAGLAGADPYNEQFF. CDR3 nucleotide sequence: TGCAGTGCTAGAGCGGGACTAGCGGGAGCAGACCCCTACAATGAGCAGTTCTTC.

Concerning this clonotype: This may stem from a read error, because a much larger clone lies one nucleotide away. The V call is TRBV5-1, the J call TRBJ2-3; D possibly corresponds to TRBD2 (6 bases). CDR1 is SGHRS, CDR2 YFSETQ, per germline. This CDR3 spans 14 amino acids. Trimming removed 6 bases from V and 8 bases from J, with 19 bases in between. The CDR3 coding sequence is TGCGCCAGCACCCGGACTAAGATGGGAGGTACGCAGTATTTT. Protein sequence: CASTRTKMGGTQYF.

In this sample, this clonotype turned up many times. The chain couples TRBV6-2 or TRBV6-3 to TRBJ1-2; D ambiguous. V shed 10 bases and J shed 5 bases, with 14 bases lying between them. The germline gives CDR1 MNHEY, CDR2 SVGEGT. The CDR3 has 12 residues. This CDR3 is CAILEELYGYTF. The CDR3 DNA reads TGTGCCATCCTCGAAGAGTTATATGGCTACACCTTC.

With respect to this clonotype: It differs at one base from a far larger clone, so likely a read error. V usage is TRBV11-2 and J usage is TRBJ2-5, with 10 bases lining up with TRBD2. The tail of the sequence fits TRBJ2-1 better, so the J call may be wrong. The CDR3 has 15 amino acids. Germline V gives CDR1 SGHAT, CDR2 FQNNGV. CDR3 DNA: TGTGCCAGCAGCTTTGAAGCGGGAGGGAGGTACGAGCAGTTCTTC. Residues: CASSFEAGGRYEQFF.

This clonotype was seen many times. The chain joins TRBV15 to TRBJ1-1; possible D gene TRBD1, 5 bases. Germline assignment: CDR1 LNHNV and CDR2 YYDKDF (reference sequence). V was shortened by 4 bases and J by 1 base, with 7 bases between the two germline ends. The CDR3 totals 13 residues. This CDR3 reads CATSIDRNTEAFF. In nucleotides, the CDR3 is TGTGCCACCAGCATCGACAGGAACACTGAAGCTTTCTTT. The whole variable domain, filled in from reference TRBV15 and TRBJ1-1, reads DAMVIQNPRYQVTQFGKPVTLSCSQTLNHNVMYWYQQKSSQAPKLLFHYYDKDFNNEADTPDNFQSRRPNTSFCFLDIRSPGLGDTAMYLCATSIDRNTEAFFGQGTRLTVV.

This clonotype occurred many times. The chain uses TRBV2 and TRBJ1-2, with a tentative D call TRBD1 (6 bases). V was clipped by 4 bases and J by 2 bases, with 8 bases between them. The CDR3 sequence is 13 residues long. In germline, CDR1 is SNHLY, CDR2 FYNNEI. The DNA of the CDR3 is TGTGCCAGCAGTGTTGGACAGAACTATGGCTACACCTTC. Translation: CASSVGQNYGYTF.

The sample holds many counts of this clonotype. The rearrangement joins TRBV30 to TRBJ2-7; unclear D gene. In germline, CDR1 is GTSNPN, CDR2 SVGIG (reference sequence). V dropped 3 bases and J dropped 7 bases, with 7 bases sitting between them. CDR3 length: 10 residues. The CDR3 DNA reads TGTGCCTGGAGCGGATATGAGCAGTACTTC. Amino acids: CAWSGYEQYF.

This clonotype was counted between two and nine times. In DNA, the CDR3 is TGCGCCAGCAGTAGCCCGGGATCCAGCTCCTACGAGCAGTACTTC. Protein: CASSSPGSSSYEQYF. The chain joins TRBV10-1 to TRBJ2-7, with a tentative D call TRBD2 (5 bases). This CDR3 comprises 15 residues. Trimming took off 5 bases at V and 0 bases at J, with 14 bases between the two ends. Germline V gene lookup returns CDR1 WNHNN and CDR2 SYGVQD (reference sequence).

This clonotype was picked up many times. The chain joins TRBV7-8 to TRBJ1-4; weak D call: TRBD1 (5 bases). V lost 5 bases, J lost 7 bases, and 17 bases lay in between. This CDR3 is 15 amino acids long. Germline V gene lookup returns CDR1 SGHVS and CDR2 FQNEAQ. The CDR3 protein is CASSLSGGVGEKLFF. CDR3 sequence (DNA): TGTGCCAGCAGCCTTTCCGGGGGGGTGGGTGAAAAACTGTTTTTT.

This clonotype was observed at least ten times. The genes are TRBV30 and TRBJ1-1; no reliable D call. With 2 bases removed from V and 1 base from J, the gap between germline ends came to 8 bases. Germline lookup yields CDR1 GTSNPN and CDR2 SVGIG (reference sequence). The CDR3 runs to 13 residues. For the CDR3, the DNA is TGTGCCTGGAGTACCCCGTGGAACACTGAAGCTTTCTTT. It is translated as CAWSTPWNTEAFF. Based on the CDR3 plus reference TRBV30 and TRBJ1-1, the full variable domain is SQTIHQWPATLVQPVGSPLSLECTVEGTSNPNLYWYRQAAGRGLQLLFYSVGIGQISSEVPQNLSASRPQDRQFILSSKKLLLSDSGFYLCAWSTPWNTEAFFGQGTRLTVV.

This clonotype was observed at least ten times. V is TRBV6-5 and J is TRBJ2-7; 10 bases are shared with TRBD2. The germline gives CDR1 MNHEY, CDR2 SVGAGI. J was trimmed by 5 bases and V by 2 bases; bases with no gene match: 6. This CDR3 comprises 15 residues. The CDR3 DNA follows: TGTGCCAGCAGTTACGGGGTAGCGGGAGGCGACGAGCAGTACTTC. This encodes CASSYGVAGGDEQYF.

The rearrangement uses TRBV28 and TRBJ2-2, with 9 bases matching TRBD1. This CDR3 is built from 16 residues. The germline V gene encodes CDR1 MDHEN and CDR2 SYDVKM. Trimming removed 0 bases from V and 5 bases from J; junction bases left unmatched: 4. The CDR3 DNA is TGTGCCAGCAGTTTATGGGGACAGGGTGGAACCGGGGAGCTGTTTTTT. It translates to CASSLWGQGGTGELFF.

Many counts were recorded for this clonotype. The CDR3 nucleotides are TGTGCCAGCAGTATCCAGGGTAGGGACACTGAAGCTTTCTTT. Protein sequence: CASSIQGRDTEAFF. The chain carries TRBV27 and TRBJ1-1; D possibly corresponds to TRBD1 (5 bases). The CDR3 runs 14 residues. Germline V gene data show CDR1 as MNHEY and CDR2 as SMNVEV (reference sequence). V lost 5 bases, J lost 3 bases, and 13 bases lay in between.

This clonotype was picked up many times. The junction and the germline gene differ at one end; a read error may be behind it. This chain links TRBV28 with TRBJ1-1; D is unresolved. CDR1 MDHEN and CDR2 SYDVKM come from the germline V gene. The CDR3 is made up of 13 amino acids. The DNA for the CDR3 is TGTGCCAGCACCCGATACAGTATCTCTGAAGCCTTCTTT. It encodes CASTRYSISEAFF. The full variable domain, completed using reference TRBV28 and TRBJ1-1, is DVKVTQSSRYLVKRTGEKVFLECVQDMDHENMFWYRQDPGLGLRLIYFSYDVKMKEKGDIPEGYSVSREKKERFSLILESASTNQTSMYLCASTRYSISEAFFGQGTRLTVV.

This clonotype has a count of ten or more. This sequence joins TRBV14 and TRBJ2-1; D is perhaps TRBD2 (5 bases). Trimming stripped 4 bases from V and 12 bases from J, with 16 bases between. Germline V gene data show CDR1 as SGHDN and CDR2 as FVKESK. The CDR3 is made up of 13 amino acids. This chain's CDR3 is CASSRIAVRGQFF. The CDR3 DNA sequence: TGTGCCAGCAGCCGCATAGCAGTACGGGGGCAGTTCTTC.

This clonotype occurred many times. The chain carries TRBV10-3 and TRBJ1-1; 8 bases map to TRBD1. Germline CDR1 ENHRY, CDR2 SYGVKD. V lost 6 bases and J lost 1; bases outside the gene matches: 4. This CDR3 comprises 14 residues. This CDR3 is CAIRDRASNTEAFF. The CDR3 nucleotides read TGTGCCATCAGGGACAGGGCATCGAACACTGAAGCTTTCTTT.